This T cell receptor (beta chain) appears in the sequencing data of a study of T cells after yellow fever vaccination. About the research overall: SMART-Seq v4 Ultra Low Input prepared the low-cell-number fractions. Findings of the study overall: The secondary response was weaker but peaked faster, day 5 versus 15. Booster sampling recovered most clones from primary vaccination (roughly 97% CD4, roughly 86% CD8).

A process of 5'RACE template switching, which added a universal primer site and UMIs, was used to make TCR cDNA. TCRdb re-analysed the 5' RACE reads in MiXCR, keeping a single row per CDR3 protein. Counted here are roughly 170,000 distinct CDR3 sequences, 5.5% to 8% occurring once; the ten biggest clones make up approximately 3%. Many counts were recorded for this clonotype. Its antigen is not identified. The V end lost 4 bases, the J end lost 5 bases, and 14 bases lay between the germline ends. CDR1 is MNHEY and CDR2 is SVGEGT in the germline V gene. The CDR3 is 14 residues long. The chain recombines TRBV6-2 or TRBV6-3 with TRBJ1-1; tentative D call: TRBD1 (5 bases). The receptor was isolated from a man between 18 and 29 years old who received the YFV17D yellow fever vaccine. The source was CD4+ T cells sorted from PBMCs, collected on the day of the first yellow fever vaccination. This CDR3 is CASSFPGWETEAFF. The CDR3, as DNA: TGTGCCAGCAGTTTTCCAGGGTGGGAGACTGAAGCTTTCTTT.